The 18 T cell receptor beta chains below were found in one sample sequenced in a study of CD8 T cells in ankylosing spondylitis. Study results and caveats: Blood from ankylosing spondylitis patients appeared to carry a characteristic roughly 8-variant TCR beta motif.

TCRdb fed the 5' RACE reads into MiXCR, producing one record per CDR3 protein. Of around 480,000 distinct CDR3 sequences in the sample, 17% were seen once. No antigen has been identified for these receptors. Sequenced: blood, either unsorted or a sorted T cell fraction (not recorded which). These receptor sequences come from a male donor with ankylosing spondylitis.

The chain recombines TRBV7-2 with TRBJ2-2; 10 bases are a match to TRBD2. Germline V gene lookup returns CDR1 SGHTA and CDR2 FQGNSA. The J segment lost 4 bases and the V segment lost 6 bases, leaving 5 bases of the junction unmatched. The CDR3 totals 15 residues. Here the CDR3 reads CASRVSGGATGELFF. DNA for the CDR3: TGTGCCAGCAGAGTAAGCGGGGGGGCCACCGGGGAGCTGTTTTTT.

This clonotype was seen more than once but under ten times. This chain joins TRBV4-1 and TRBJ2-3; D may correspond to TRBD1 or TRBD2 (5 bases each). Germline values: CDR1 MGHRA, CDR2 YSYEKL. CDR3 length: 16 residues. Trimming took off 1 base at V and 1 base at J, with 12 bases between the two ends. The CDR3 reads CASSQARGEGTDTQYF. As DNA, the CDR3 is TGCGCCAGCAGCCAAGCGAGGGGCGAGGGCACAGATACGCAGTATTTT.

This chain links TRBV21-1 with TRBJ2-7; the D call in the table, TRBD1, was not verified against the DNA. TRBV21-1 is noted as a pseudogene. This CDR3 has 18 amino acids. This CDR3 reads CASSKVCWGYVRAYEQYF. The CDR3 DNA follows: TGTGCCAGCAGCAAAGTGTGTTGGGGGTACGTCCGAGCCTACGAGCAGTACTTC.

V and J are TRBV7-2 and TRBJ1-2; TRBD1 is a possible D gene (5 bases). Germline lookup yields CDR1 SGHTA and CDR2 FQGNSA. With 5 bases removed from V and 7 bases from J, the gap between germline ends came to 23 bases. There are 16 residues in the CDR3. Here the CDR3 DNA reads TGTGCCAGCAGCCGACAACCCCAGACAGTATCGAGTGGCTACACCTTC. It encodes CASSRQPQTVSSGYTF. The whole variable domain, filled in from reference TRBV7-2 and TRBJ1-2, reads GAGVSQSPSNKVTEKGKDVELRCDPISGHTALYWYRQSLGQGLEFLIYFQGNSAPDKSGLPSDRFSAERTGGSVSTLTIQRTQQEDSAVYLCASSRQPQTVSSGYTFGSGTRLTVV.

The V call is TRBV11-2, the J call TRBJ1-6; no clear D gene. CDR3 length equals 12 residues. Germline CDR1 reads SGHAT; CDR2 reads FQNNGV. V was cut by 5 bases and J by 8 bases, with 7 bases left in between. The DNA of the CDR3 is TGTGCCAGCAGCCCCGACGATTCACCCCTCCACTTT. Its translation: CASSPDDSPLHF.

This clonotype was seen a few times. The rearrangement uses TRBV9 and TRBJ1-1; D ambiguous. Between the trimmed V and J ends, which lost 4 bases and 0 bases, there was a span of 7 bases. The CDR3 is 13 amino acids. Germline V gives CDR1 SGDLS, CDR2 YYNGEE. The CDR3 nucleotides are TGTGCCAGCAGCTCCGCCGTGAACACTGAAGCTTTCTTT. Its protein product is CASSSAVNTEAFF.

This clonotype was recorded a few times. This chain's CDR3 is CASRRTASSYEQYF. CDR3 coding DNA: TGTGCCAGCAGGCGGACTGCGAGCTCCTACGAGCAGTACTTC. The chain joins TRBV12-3 or TRBV12-4 to TRBJ2-7, with a weak D call TRBD2 (5 bases). The ends were cut back, 6 bases at V and 0 bases at J, with 12 bases in the middle. CDR3 length equals 14 residues.

This clonotype was recorded at least ten times. The V and J genes are TRBV28 and TRBJ2-7; no reliable D call. This CDR3 comprises 12 residues. V was shortened by 2 bases and J by 4 bases, with 6 bases between the two germline ends. The V gene's germline CDR1 is MDHEN and CDR2 SYDVKM. The CDR3 spells CASSLPGYEQYF. The CDR3 region has the DNA TGTGCCAGCAGTTTACCCGGTTACGAGCAGTACTTC.

This clonotype was counted a few times. The CDR3 sequence: CASSFRTGEETQYF. Here the CDR3 DNA reads TGCGCCAGCAGCTTTCGGACAGGGGAAGAGACCCAGTACTTC. The chain couples TRBV5-1 to TRBJ2-5; the match to TRBD1 covers 9 bases. Germline loops: CDR1 SGHRS, CDR2 YFSETQ. CDR3 length equals 14 residues. J gave up 3 bases and V 2 bases, and 2 bases lay outside the gene matches.

This clonotype appeared a few times. This CDR3 is CSARRDWAPDEQFF. In nucleotides, the CDR3 is TGCAGTGCTCGCCGGGACTGGGCCCCCGATGAGCAGTTCTTC. The V and J genes are TRBV20-1 and TRBJ2-1; possible D gene TRBD2, 6 bases. The germline V and J ends were trimmed by 5 bases and 8 bases, with 19 bases remaining between them. Germline-derived CDR1 and CDR2 are DFQATT and SNEGSKA (reference sequence). This CDR3 comprises 14 residues.

V usage is TRBV2 and J usage is TRBJ2-3; a weak D match, TRBD2 (6 bases). The CDR3 is made up of 12 amino acids. V dropped 8 bases and J dropped 4 bases, with 10 bases sitting between them. The germline CDR1 and CDR2 sequences are SNHLY and FYNNEI. The CDR3 region has the DNA TGTGCCAGCCTAGCGCAGGCAGATACGCAGTATTTT. Amino acids: CASLAQADTQYF.

The J gene is TRBJ1-1, the V gene TRBV2; D ambiguous. The CDR3 is made up of 15 amino acids. Trimming stripped 6 bases from V and 0 bases from J, with 14 bases between. CDR1 is SNHLY and CDR2 is FYNNEI in the germline V gene. CDR3 sequence: CASSAQGGMNTEAFF. CDR3 nucleotides: TGTGCCAGCAGCGCCCAAGGAGGTATGAACACTGAAGCTTTCTTT.

This clonotype was recorded only once. The chain combines TRBV30 with TRBJ1-3; 9 bases fit TRBD1. There are 12 residues in the CDR3. Germline V CDR1 and CDR2: GTSNPN, SVGIG (reference sequence). The trim removed 5 bases at V and 6 bases at J, leaving 2 bases unmatched. CDR3 residues: CAWGQGQNTIYF. CDR3 nucleotides: TGTGCCTGGGGACAGGGGCAAAACACCATATATTTT.

This clonotype was seen only a few times. The chain carries TRBV20-1 and TRBJ1-5; D might be TRBD1 (5 bases). Germline-derived CDR1 and CDR2 are DFQATT and SNEGSKA (reference sequence). CDR3 size: 18 residues. V was shortened by 0 bases and J by 0 bases, with 18 bases between the two germline ends. The CDR3 here is CSARDRLGGVHSNQPQHF. The CDR3 region has the DNA TGCAGTGCTAGAGATAGGCTCGGGGGAGTACATAGCAATCAGCCCCAGCATTTT.

The rearrangement links TRBV28 to TRBJ2-3; either TRBD1 or TRBD2 may fit D (5 bases each). The V end was cut by 6 bases, the J end by 5 bases, with 18 bases between. This CDR3 region has 15 residues. CDR1 MDHEN and CDR2 SYDVKM come from the germline V gene. In nucleotides, the CDR3 is TGTGCCAGCAGCCGCCCCGGGGCGGCAAGAGATACGCAGTATTTT. This codes for CASSRPGAARDTQYF.

There are many counts of this clonotype. The chain couples TRBV5-1 to TRBJ2-1, with 9 positions matching TRBD1. The V gene's germline CDR1 is SGHRS and CDR2 YFSETQ. This CDR3 comprises 16 residues. Trimming at V came to 3 bases and at J to 4 bases, leaving 8 bases not matched to a gene. The CDR3 sequence is CASSWTTGGSYNEQFF. DNA of the CDR3: TGCGCCAGCAGCTGGACGACAGGGGGGTCGTACAATGAGCAGTTCTTC.

This clonotype was detected ten times or more. The chain is built from TRBV20-1 and TRBJ2-2; the D gene could be TRBD1 or TRBD2 (6 bases each). Deletions cut 1 base from V and 6 bases from J, with 9 bases between. The germline V gene has CDR1 DFQATT and CDR2 SNEGSKA (reference sequence). The CDR3 runs to 13 residues. CDR3 nucleotide sequence: TGCAGTGCTAGAGTAGGGGGGTCCGGGGAGCTGTTTTTT. This sequence encodes CSARVGGSGELFF.

The chain has TRBV6-1 and TRBJ1-6, with 7 bases lining up with TRBD1. This CDR3 is 13 amino acids long. Germline values: CDR1 MNHNS, CDR2 SASEGT. Germline trimming cut 6 bases from V and 6 bases from J; bases unmatched to any gene: 2. DNA of the CDR3: TGTGCCAGCAGGACAGGGTCTAATTCACCCCTCCACTTT. Translation: CASRTGSNSPLHF.